This note documents a single TCR beta chain sequence. This entry belongs to a study of patients and donors after allogeneic stem cell transplantation. The CDR3 has 13 amino acids. V gave up 3 bases and J gave up 2 bases, with 7 bases separating them. Germline V lookup: CDR1 SEHNR, CDR2 FQNEAQ (reference sequence). TCRdb passed the RT-PCR reads through MiXCR, listing each CDR3 protein once. The sample lists 410,000 or so distinct CDR3 sequences, roughly 17% seen once, with 7.2% in the top ten. The sequence derives from a human donor who was either an allogeneic HSCT recipient or a stem cell or donor lymphocyte infusion donor (not recorded which). It is not recorded whose cells these are; they may come from a transplant donor. The chain has TRBV7-9 and TRBJ1-1; D unclear. Sequencing was performed on blood, either unsorted or a sorted T cell fraction (not recorded which). CDR3 sequence (DNA): TGTGCCAGCAGCTTCGAGGCCAACACTGAAGCTTTCTTT. Translation: CASSFEANTEAFF.